A single sample is the source of the 20 T cell receptor beta chains below, sequenced in a study of response to subunit inactivated influenza vaccine. TCRdb fed the RT-PCR reads into MiXCR, producing one record per CDR3 protein. The sample shows fewer than 200,000 distinct CDR3 sequences, about 10% of them seen only once. The sample here was non-naive T cells sorted from PBMCs, taken on the day of vaccination. The receptors originated from a middle-aged man who received an inactivated influenza vaccine.

This clonotype has a handful of counts. The rearrangement joins TRBV5-1 to TRBJ2-5, with 7 bases matching TRBD1. V lost 1 base and J lost 0; bases outside the gene matches: 3. The germline CDR1 and CDR2 sequences are SGHRS and YFSETQ. The CDR3 spans 15 residues. This chain's CDR3 is CASSLTTGDQETQYF. CDR3 DNA sequence: TGCGCCAGCAGCTTGACCACAGGGGACCAAGAGACCCAGTACTTC.

The genes are TRBV5-5 and TRBJ2-3; TRBD2 aligns across 11 bases. Germline V gene data show CDR1 as SGHKS and CDR2 as YYEKEE (reference sequence). This CDR3 comprises 16 residues. J lost 4 bases, V lost 4 bases, and 8 bases had no gene match. In nucleotides, the CDR3 is TGTGCCAGCAGCAGGACTAGCGGGTGGCAGGCAGATACGCAGTATTTT. It specifies CASSRTSGWQADTQYF.

Ten or more counts support this clonotype. The chain uses TRBV6-2 or TRBV6-3 and TRBJ2-3, with D perhaps being TRBD1 or TRBD2 (5 bases each). This CDR3 spans 17 amino acids. V dropped 5 bases and J dropped 5 bases, with 23 bases sitting between them. Germline V lookup: CDR1 MNHEY, CDR2 SVGEGT. The CDR3, as DNA: TGTGCCAGCAGTCACCCCGGGACGGTAGGAGGTGGAGATACGCAGTATTTT. This codes for CASSHPGTVGGGDTQYF.

The sample holds a few counts of this clonotype. The V call is TRBV6-2 or TRBV6-3, the J call TRBJ2-3; weak D call: TRBD1 (6 bases). Trimming removed 5 bases from V and 5 bases from J, with 11 bases in between. Per the germline V gene, CDR1 is MNHEY and CDR2 is SVGEGT. The CDR3 totals 13 residues. CDR3 nucleotides: TGTGCCAGCAGTAAACAGGGTAAAGATACGCAGTATTTT. Translating gives CASSKQGKDTQYF.

This clonotype has a handful of counts. This chain uses TRBV28 with TRBJ2-2, with D perhaps TRBD1 or TRBD2 (5 bases each). With 8 bases removed from V and 9 bases from J, the gap between germline ends came to 10 bases. Germline V gene data show CDR1 as MDHEN and CDR2 as SYDVKM. The length of the CDR3 is 11 residues. The CDR3 nucleotides read TGTGCCAGCGGGACCCGCCGGGAGCTGTTTTTT. Translated: CASGTRRELFF.

This clonotype was seen repeatedly, ten times or more. V is TRBV10-3 and J is TRBJ2-3; 9 bases fit TRBD1. Trimming took 3 bases from V and 3 from J; bases not matched to a gene: 10. Germline V lookup: CDR1 ENHRY, CDR2 SYGVKD. This CDR3 comprises 17 residues. CDR3: CAISDPQGGQGTDTQYF. CDR3 nucleotides: TGTGCCATCAGTGATCCCCAAGGGGGACAGGGAACAGATACGCAGTATTTT.

This clonotype has just a few counts. The gene calls are TRBV6-1 and TRBJ2-3; the D is unclear. Per germline, CDR1 MNHNS and CDR2 SASEGT. The germline V and J ends were trimmed by 8 bases and 1 base, with 16 bases remaining between them. The CDR3 extends over 15 amino acids. The CDR3: CASRRGVLGTDTQYF. The CDR3 region has the DNA TGTGCCAGCCGCCGTGGGGTTTTGGGCACAGATACGCAGTATTTT.

This clonotype was recorded at least ten times. This chain connects TRBV5-1 to TRBJ2-2; tentatively, D is TRBD1 (5 bases). CDR1 SGHRS and CDR2 YFSETQ come from the germline V gene. V lost 2 bases and J 1 base, leaving 6 bases between the germline ends. CDR3 length: 14 amino acids. The CDR3 bases are TGCGCCAGCAGCTTTACAGGGAACACCGGGGAGCTGTTTTTT. It codes for CASSFTGNTGELFF.

This sequence joins TRBV27 and TRBJ2-3, with 14 positions matching TRBD2. The CDR3 is made up of 16 amino acids. The V gene end was trimmed by 5 bases and the J gene end by 5 bases; junction bases not matched to a gene: 6. Germline V lookup: CDR1 MNHEY, CDR2 SMNVEV (reference sequence). The chain's CDR3 is CASSEGLAGGEDTQYF. CDR3 coding DNA: TGTGCCAGCAGTGAAGGACTAGCGGGAGGAGAAGATACGCAGTATTTT.

The sample holds a few counts of this clonotype. The chain has TRBV27 and TRBJ1-2, with TRBD1 identical over 8 bases. After removal of 0 bases from V and 9 bases from J, the junction contained 9 bases not matched to a gene. This CDR3 region has 15 residues. Germline CDR1 reads MNHEY; CDR2 reads SMNVEV (reference sequence). CDR3 in DNA: TGTGCCAGCAGTTTATCTCAGGGGGCCTCTGGCAGCTACACCTTC. This codes for CASSLSQGASGSYTF.

Only a few counts were recorded for this clonotype. CDR3 sequence (DNA): TGTGCCACCAGCCGGGGCTTCAATGAGCAGTTCTTC. Protein product: CATSRGFNEQFF. The chain couples TRBV15 to TRBJ2-1, with D possibly being TRBD1 or TRBD2 (5 bases each). Germline V gene sequence: CDR1 LNHNV, CDR2 YYDKDF (reference sequence). Trimming pared 5 bases from V and 6 bases from J, leaving 8 bases between. The CDR3 runs to 12 residues. Full variable domain (rest looked up from reference TRBV15 and TRBJ2-1): DAMVIQNPRYQVTQFGKPVTLSCSQTLNHNVMYWYQQKSSQAPKLLFHYYDKDFNNEADTPDNFQSRRPNTSFCFLDIRSPGLGDTAMYLCATSRGFNEQFFGPGTRLTVL.

This chain uses TRBV27 with TRBJ1-5; D possibly corresponds to TRBD1 (6 bases). The V gene's germline CDR1 is MNHEY and CDR2 SMNVEV (reference sequence). Trimming removed 0 bases from V and 1 base from J, with 7 bases in between. The CDR3 runs to 15 residues. This CDR3 is CASSLSTGSNQPQHF. DNA for the CDR3: TGTGCCAGCAGTTTATCTACAGGGAGCAATCAGCCCCAGCATTTT.

This clonotype was observed a handful of times. V usage is TRBV28 and J usage is TRBJ1-3, with a weak D call TRBD1 (6 bases). This CDR3 is 13 amino acids long. Germline lookup yields CDR1 MDHEN and CDR2 SYDVKM. V was pared by 8 bases and J by 2 bases, with 10 bases between. CDR3 sequence reads: CASGRTAGNTIYF. DNA of the CDR3: TGTGCCAGCGGACGGACAGCTGGAAACACCATATATTTT.

This clonotype showed up just a few times. The V and J genes are TRBV29-1 and TRBJ2-2; 9 nucleotides align to TRBD2. J gave up 2 bases and V 5 bases, and 3 bases lay outside the gene matches. The germline V gene has CDR1 SQVTM and CDR2 ANQGSEA. The CDR3 consists of 14 residues. This CDR3 reads CSVRGGVNTGELFF. The CDR3 DNA reads TGCAGCGTTCGCGGGGGGGTTAACACCGGGGAGCTGTTTTTT.

This rearrangement joins TRBV7-2 to TRBJ2-7; no clear D. Trimming cost V 0 bases and J 0 bases, with 15 bases left between them. CDR3 length: 17 residues. The germline V gene encodes CDR1 SGHTA and CDR2 FQGNSA. CDR3 protein: CASSLAVRAPSSYEQYF. The CDR3, as DNA: TGTGCCAGCAGCTTAGCCGTTAGAGCCCCTAGCTCCTACGAGCAGTACTTC.

This clonotype was counted a few times. V and J are TRBV6-2 or TRBV6-3 and TRBJ2-5; 8 bases line up with TRBD2. V gave up 7 bases and J gave up 3 bases; unmatched junction bases: 7. The germline gives CDR1 MNHEY, CDR2 SVGEGT. The CDR3 has 14 residues. The CDR3 DNA sequence: TGTGCCAGCACTCGCGGGGGGCCGGAAGAGACCCAGTACTTC. It specifies CASTRGGPEETQYF.

The table lists this clonotype with many counts. The chain joins TRBV5-6 to TRBJ2-5; D is possibly TRBD2 (6 bases). The CDR3 has 17 residues. Germline V gives CDR1 SGHDT, CDR2 YYEEEE. V was shortened by 0 bases and J by 0 bases, with 15 bases between the two germline ends. This CDR3 reads CASSLVGSSGYQETQYF. Written as DNA, the CDR3 is TGTGCCAGCAGCTTGGTCGGCAGTAGCGGCTACCAAGAGACCCAGTACTTC.

The chain carries TRBV24-1 and TRBJ2-1; 9 nucleotides agree with TRBD2. Germline-derived CDR1 and CDR2 are KGHDR and SFDVKD. This CDR3 has 16 residues. J was trimmed by 4 bases and V by 1 base; bases with no gene match: 4. The CDR3 coding sequence is TGTGCCACCAGTGATTTTGCGCTAGCGGGATACAATGAGCAGTTCTTC. Protein sequence: CATSDFALAGYNEQFF.

This chain connects TRBV18 to TRBJ2-1; no definite D call. The germline V and J ends were trimmed by 8 bases and 4 bases, with 12 bases remaining between them. The CDR3 extends over 13 amino acids. CDR1 is KGHSH and CDR2 is LQKENI in the germline V gene. In nucleotides, the CDR3 is TGTGCCAGCACTTCGGGCCCTTACAATGAGCAGTTCTTC. Protein product: CASTSGPYNEQFF.

This clonotype has only a few counts. This sequence joins TRBV5-4 and TRBJ1-4, with D perhaps TRBD1 (5 bases). Germline CDR1 and CDR2: SGHNT and YYREEE (reference sequence). Trimming removed 4 bases at V and 10 bases at J, with 17 bases between. The CDR3 contains 14 residues. CDR3 amino acids: CASSLPAGGGKLFF. The CDR3 bases are TGTGCCAGCAGCCTGCCCGCGGGTGGGGGAAAACTGTTTTTT.